A single sample gave rise to the 9 T cell receptor beta chains below, sequenced in a study of tumor and adjacent non-tumor tissue in lung cancer. A modified ARM-PCR protocol with three rounds of nested PCR amplified TCRbeta. TCRdb re-called the multiplex PCR reads through MiXCR, storing one row per CDR3 protein. This table holds roughly 70,000 distinct CDR3 sequences, around 70% found once. This sample's RNA came from whole unsorted tissue. Distant lung tissue was collected more than 3 cm away from the tumor edge. Sequenced sample: distant non-tumor lung tissue. The origin of the receptors is a woman aged 50 to 60 with non-small cell lung cancer.

With respect to this clonotype: This is likely a read error, given that the CDR3 carries no conserved phenylalanine or tryptophan at its end. The chain is built from TRBV11-2 and TRBJ2-7; 12 bases align to TRBD2. Per germline, CDR1 SGHAT and CDR2 FQNNGV. CDR3 length equals 20 residues. Germline trimming cut 5 bases from V and 7 bases from J; bases unmatched to any gene: 24. This CDR3 reads CASSKSYGAQTSGSLGEQYL. The DNA for the CDR3 is TGTGCCAGCAGCAAGAGTTACGGGGCCCAGACTAGCGGGAGTCTTGGGGAGCAGTACCTC.

Points on this clonotype: The CDR3 does not end in the conserved phenylalanine or tryptophan, so this is likely a read error. The chain uses TRBV11-2 and TRBJ2-1, with D tentatively TRBD1 or TRBD2 (5 bases each). Germline CDR1 SGHAT, CDR2 FQNNGV. This CDR3 contains 16 residues. In DNA, the CDR3 is TGTGGCAGCAGTCGGATGATACTAGTGGGGGACAATGAGCAGTTCTCC. It yields the protein CGSSRMILVGDNEQFS.

Turning to this clonotype: A read error may explain this, as a much larger clone is one base away. The CDR3 here is CIARRHDEQFF. The CDR3 coding sequence is TGCATTGCTAGACGGCACGATGAGCAGTTCTTC. The rearrangement links TRBV20-1 to TRBJ2-1, with D uncertain. This CDR3 has 11 residues. The germline CDR1 and CDR2 sequences are DFQATT and SNEGSKA (reference sequence).

The chain carries TRBV11-2 and TRBJ2-1, with D maybe TRBD2 (6 bases). V lost 7 bases, J lost 6 bases, and 19 bases lay in between. Germline CDR1 and CDR2: SGHAT and FQNNGV. This CDR3 is built from 15 residues. The CDR3 DNA is TGTGCCAGCAACTTTGTAGCGGATGCCTGCAATGAGCAGTTCTTC. Translation gives CASNFVADACNEQFF.

Concerning this clonotype itself: This sequence may be a read error, since a much larger clone differs from it by one base. The V call is TRBV7-9, the J call TRBJ1-2; no definite D call. There are 14 residues in the CDR3. CDR1 is SEHNR, CDR2 FQNEAQ, per germline (reference sequence). V shed 4 bases and J shed 1 base, with 10 bases lying between them. The CDR3 region is CASSSGPGNYGYTF. The CDR3 nucleotides are TGTGCCAGCAGCTCAGGTCCGGGTAACTATGGCTACACCTTC.

This clonotype was seen more than once but under ten times. The chain has TRBV7-9 and TRBJ2-7; TRBD1 agrees at 8 bases. CDR1 is SEHNR and CDR2 is FQNEAQ in the germline V gene (reference sequence). Trimming at V came to 5 bases and at J to 3 bases, leaving 18 bases not matched to a gene. The CDR3 extends over 18 amino acids. This CDR3 reads CASSPAPTGTGIYYEQYF. DNA of the CDR3: TGTGCCAGCAGCCCAGCGCCAACCGGGACAGGCATTTACTACGAGCAGTACTTC. Full variable domain (rest looked up from reference TRBV7-9 and TRBJ2-7): DTGVSQNPRHKITKRGQNVTFRCDPISEHNRLYWYRQTLGQGPEFLTYFQNEAQLEKSRLLSDRFSAERPKGSFSTLEIQRTEQGDSAMYLCASSPAPTGTGIYYEQYFGPGTRLTVT.

This chain uses TRBV28 with TRBJ2-7; unclear D gene. Germline CDR1 and CDR2: MDHEN and SYDVKM. The length of the CDR3 is 14 residues. V was pared by 5 bases and J by 3 bases, with 14 bases between. Here the CDR3 reads CASSLLGHSYEQYF. The CDR3 DNA reads TGTGCCAGCAGTCTTCTGGGTCACAGCTACGAGCAGTACTTC.

With regard to this clonotype: The germline gene is not matched at one end of the junction; a read error may be the cause. The chain uses TRBV11-1 and TRBJ2-5, with D perhaps TRBD2 (5 bases). The CDR3 consists of 14 residues. Germline V CDR1 and CDR2: SGHAT, FQDESV (reference sequence). CDR3 nucleotides: TGTGCCAGCAGCCTAGCAACTCCGCAAGAGATCCAGTACTTC. This codes for CASSLATPQEIQYF.

Worth noting for this clonotype: One end of the junction is discordant with germline, which a read error may explain. The V call is TRBV12-3 or TRBV12-4, the J call TRBJ1-2; no reliable D call. The CDR3 consists of 12 residues. The DNA of the CDR3 is TGCGCCAGCAGTATACAGAACTATGGCTACACCTTC. Amino acid sequence: CASSIQNYGYTF.